This TCR beta chain was recovered during a study of T cells expressing NK-cell markers. For the study at large: In sorted CD3+CD56+NKG2C+, CD3+CD56+NKG2C- and CD3+CD56-NKG2C+ T cells, TCR beta repertoires were obtained. Most of the eight sequenced donors were HCMV-seropositive; one was seronegative.

Study results and limitations: In roughly six donors, dominant NKG2C+ clonotypes were roughly 1.0-7.5% of CD8+ T cells.

On this clonotype itself: As yet, its antigen is unknown.

In generating TCR beta cDNA, 5'RACE template switching with UMIs was used. TCRdb re-called the 5' RACE reads and gives one entry per CDR3 protein, without DNA. Found here are fewer than 200,000 distinct CDR3 sequences; the top ten clones hold 15% to 20%. CDR3 length equals 18 residues. The sequence was collected from a woman aged 18 to 75 in good health. This chain connects TRBV12-3 or TRBV12-4 to TRBJ2-3; TCRdb's D call of TRBD2 is untestable without DNA. What was sequenced was blood T cells: a sorted CD56 or NKG2C T cell subset, CD4+ or CD8+ T cells, or bulk PBMC T cells (not recorded which). Here the CDR3 reads CASSSSGLAGGSTDTQYF.